This T cell receptor (beta chain) was sequenced for a study of human T cells and chemical hapten exposure. Individual cDNA molecules had unique molecular identifiers attached to them by the library. TCRdb analysed the reads with MiXCR anew, one entry per CDR3 protein. The profile covers around 250 distinct CDR3 sequences, with 48% appearing a single time and about 10% taken by the ten largest. Trimming took 5 bases from V and 5 from J, leaving 10 bases between them. Germline V lookup: CDR1 SGHAT, CDR2 FQNNGV. The CDR3 covers 12 residues. Regarding treatment: therapeutic diphenylcyclopropenone sensitization with weekly scalp DPC.

Source: whole blood, taken before DPC sensitization or 2, 6, or about 24 weeks after (not recorded which). The rearrangement joins TRBV11-2 to TRBJ2-7; D gene uncertain. This TCR was recovered from an adult with alopecia areata. Some clones in this sample may be carry-over from other donors' samples. This table probably holds off-target reads from a library built for another chain. CDR3 DNA sequence: TGTGCCAGCAGCCGTGGCACACACGAGCAGTACTTC. Its protein is CASSRGTHEQYF.